Each of the 9 T cell receptor beta chains below was sequenced from the same sample in a study of beta chain features in type 1 diabetes. The isolated RNA, all of it, was reverse transcribed, so expressed TCRB transcripts were what got sequenced. Generated by immunoSEQ multiplex PCR, the TCRdb table keeps only in-frame clones and is missing some. The profile shows 200,000 to 250,000 clones, around a quarter of them singletons. The sequencing sample was made of central memory CD4+ T cells from blood. All receptors come from a man in his thirties or forties in good health.

This clone was seen a handful of times. The genes are TRBV6-5 and TRBJ2-1; 13 bases are shared with TRBD2. V was pared by 7 bases and J by 9 bases, with 3 bases of the junction left unmatched. The CDR3 sequence is 13 residues long. Germline V gene data show CDR1 as MNHEY and CDR2 as SVGAGI. Here the CDR3 reads CASMWTSGSEQFF. CDR3 nucleotides: TGTGCCAGCATGTGGACTAGCGGGAGTGAGCAGTTCTTC.

This rearrangement joins TRBV20-1 to TRBJ2-7, with TRBD1 as a possible D gene (5 bases). Trimming took off 6 bases at V and 5 bases at J, with 11 bases between the two ends. This CDR3 has 11 residues. In germline, CDR1 is DFQATT, CDR2 SNEGSKA (reference sequence). The CDR3 DNA reads TGCAGTGCCAGTCAGGGAAACGAGCAGTACTTC. Translated: CSASQGNEQYF.

The genes are TRBV30 and TRBJ1-2; D gene ambiguous. CDR3 length equals 11 residues. From germline, CDR1 is GTSNPN and CDR2 SVGIG (reference sequence). V was cut by 2 bases and J by 9 bases, with 10 bases left in between. The DNA for the CDR3 is TGTGCCTGGAGTCCCCAATATCGCTACACCTTC. Its translation is CAWSPQYRYTF. The entire variable domain, with the rest obtained from reference TRBV30 and TRBJ1-2, is as follows: SQTIHQWPATLVQPVGSPLSLECTVEGTSNPNLYWYRQAAGRGLQLLFYSVGIGQISSEVPQNLSASRPQDRQFILSSKKLLLSDSGFYLCAWSPQYRYTFGSGTRLTVV.

The J gene is TRBJ2-3, the V gene TRBV6-1; 7 bases are shared with TRBD2. Trimming took 3 bases from V and 6 from J; bases not matched to a gene: 6. CDR1 is MNHNS, CDR2 SASEGT, per germline. The length of the CDR3 is 14 residues. The CDR3 bases are TGTGCCAGCAGTGATGGGGGGGGTTTCGATACGCAGTATTTT. This sequence encodes CASSDGGGFDTQYF.

This clone has a count of ten or more. The V and J genes are TRBV7-2 and TRBJ2-1; tentative D call: TRBD1 (6 bases). Per germline, CDR1 SGHTA and CDR2 FQGNSA. The length of the CDR3 is 15 residues. The V end lost 6 bases, the J end lost 5 bases, and 17 bases lay between the germline ends. CDR3 loop: CASSRNGQLNNEQFF. CDR3 DNA: TGTGCCAGCAGTCGGAATGGACAGTTAAACAATGAGCAGTTCTTC.

This clone was recorded a few times. The rearrangement joins TRBV6-5 to TRBJ2-1; 8 nucleotides align to TRBD2. The junction had 5 bases not matched to a gene; V was cut back by 5 bases and J by 5 bases. CDR1 is MNHEY, CDR2 SVGAGI, per germline. The CDR3 consists of 14 residues. The CDR3 reads CASSLTSGHNEQFF. CDR3 nucleotides: TGTGCCAGCAGTCTTACTAGCGGCCACAATGAGCAGTTCTTC.

V is TRBV18 and J is TRBJ2-3; 7 positions match TRBD1. The CDR3 has 15 amino acids. Germline values: CDR1 KGHSH, CDR2 LQKENI. The V segment lost 4 bases and the J segment 4 bases; nucleotides outside the gene matches: 8. The CDR3 loop reads CASSLNFQGADTQYF. The CDR3 DNA is TGTGCCAGCTCACTTAACTTCCAGGGGGCAGATACGCAGTATTTT.

V gene TRBV5-1 combines with J gene TRBJ2-6, with 8 bases aligning to TRBD1. The germline CDR1 and CDR2 sequences are SGHRS and YFSETQ. CDR3 size: 17 residues. The V gene end was trimmed by 5 bases and the J gene end by 0 bases; junction bases not matched to a gene: 7. CDR3 sequence: CASRQGQASSGANVLTF. CDR3 sequence (DNA): TGCGCCAGCAGGCAGGGACAGGCCTCCTCTGGGGCCAACGTCCTGACTTTC.

This clone has only a few counts. The V and J genes are TRBV10-1 and TRBJ2-3; D is unresolved. CDR1 WNHNN and CDR2 SYGVQD come from the germline V gene (reference sequence). V gave up 0 bases and J gave up 2 bases, with 3 bases separating them. The CDR3 sequence is 13 residues long. The CDR3 sequence: CASSESLTDTQYF. CDR3 nucleotides: TGCGCCAGCAGTGAGTCGCTCACAGATACGCAGTATTTT.